This TCR beta chain was observed in a study of shared clonotypes between healthy human individuals. Study-level results: The study sampled only blood, and tissue repertoires likely differ. Rarefaction indicated that sorted-subset sequencing remained incomplete although depth was large. The four-donor shared clonotypes exceeded non-shared clonotypes in generation probability, with non-shared ones scoring lower. The study generally estimated greater richness for naive than memory subsets.

Germline CDR1 and CDR2: MNHNS and SASEGT. V shed 3 bases and J shed 5 bases, with 13 bases lying between them. This CDR3 region has 14 residues. About this clone: What it recognizes is unknown.

Assay used: immunoSEQ multiplex PCR; TCRdb lists only in-frame clones, some missing. This table holds around 2.3 million clones, 95% found once. The clonotype originates from a man between 18 and 35 years old in good health. The V gene is TRBV6-1, the J gene TRBJ1-1; no clear D gene. Specimen: naive CD4+ T cells sorted from blood. Subset defined: CD45RA+ positively selected. CDR3 in DNA: TGTGCCAGCAGTGATACCCTGGGGAAAACTGAAGCTTTCTTT. Its protein is CASSDTLGKTEAFF.